This entry is about one T cell receptor (beta chain). The data were taken from a study of PD-1 and CTLA-4 blockade in melanoma. The germline CDR1 and CDR2 sequences are MNHEY and SVGAGI. The V gene end was trimmed by 6 bases and the J gene end by 3 bases; junction bases not matched to a gene: 7. CDR3 size: 15 residues. Some clones are missing from TCRdb's copy, which holds only in-frame ones; the method was immunoSEQ multiplex PCR. This table has roughly 30,000 clones, 85% to 90% appearing once. The sample consisted of CD8+ T cells from peripheral blood, taken before anti-PD-1 treatment. The TCR sequence derives from a human donor with melanoma. V gene TRBV6-5 combines with J gene TRBJ1-5; 8 positions agree with TRBD1. The chain's CDR3 is CASRASGGPNQPQHF. CDR3 coding DNA: TGTGCCAGCAGAGCATCAGGGGGCCCCAATCAGCCCCAGCATTTT.